The 15 T cell receptor beta chains below were found in one sample sequenced in a study of CD8 T cells in ankylosing spondylitis. MiXCR, run by TCRdb on the 5' RACE reads, gives a single entry per CDR3 protein. The sample shows roughly 200,000 distinct CDR3 sequences, 9.5% to 15% of them seen only once. Sequenced input: blood, either unsorted or a sorted T cell fraction (not recorded which). The receptors originated from a male donor with ankylosing spondylitis or in good health (not recorded which).

The chain uses TRBV7-9 and TRBJ2-5; 8 positions match TRBD1. This CDR3 is built from 15 residues. V lost 3 bases, J lost 5 bases, and 8 bases stayed unmatched. Germline lookup yields CDR1 SEHNR and CDR2 FQNEAQ (reference sequence). DNA of the CDR3: TGTGCCAGCAGCTTCCGACAGGGGAACAGGGAGACCCAGTACTTC. Protein product: CASSFRQGNRETQYF. Looking up the rest from reference TRBV7-9 and TRBJ2-5 gives the full variable domain: DTGVSQNPRHKITKRGQNVTFRCDPISEHNRLYWYRQTLGQGPEFLTYFQNEAQLEKSRLLSDRFSAERPKGSFSTLEIQRTEQGDSAMYLCASSFRQGNRETQYFGPGTRLLVL.

This clonotype has a handful of counts. The chain employs TRBV12-3 or TRBV12-4 and TRBJ2-7; perhaps TRBD2 as D (5 bases). V was cut by 2 bases and J by 7 bases, with 12 bases left in between. CDR3 length equals 13 residues. The CDR3 spells CASSLLEREEQYF. In DNA, the CDR3 is TGTGCCAGCAGTTTATTGGAGAGGGAAGAGCAGTACTTC.

This clonotype has only a few counts. V gene TRBV11-1 combines with J gene TRBJ1-2, with D possibly TRBD1 on 6 matching bases. The CDR3 covers 18 residues. In germline, CDR1 is SGHAT, CDR2 FQDESV (reference sequence). Trimming removed 1 base at V and 4 bases at J, with 22 bases between. The CDR3 region has the DNA TGTGCCAGCAGCTTAGGTCCCCTAGGGGGGGCCCGTGGCTATGGCTACACCTTC. This sequence encodes CASSLGPLGGARGYGYTF.

This chain joins TRBV6-1 and TRBJ2-5, with a weak D call TRBD2 (5 bases). Germline V gene lookup returns CDR1 MNHNS and CDR2 SASEGT. The CDR3 length is 14 residues. V gave up 6 bases and J gave up 4 bases, with 15 bases separating them. DNA of the CDR3: TGTGCCAGCAGCCTGGACTCGCGTGGAGAGACCCAGTACTTC. It encodes CASSLDSRGETQYF.

This clonotype was picked up many times. This sequence joins TRBV27 and TRBJ2-7; 7 bases agree with TRBD1. CDR1 is MNHEY, CDR2 SMNVEV, per germline (reference sequence). After removal of 5 bases from V and 2 bases from J, the junction contained 6 bases not matched to a gene. The CDR3 spans 14 residues. CDR3 bases: TGTGCCAGCAGTCAATCGGGACAGCCCTACGAGCAGTACTTC. Amino acid sequence: CASSQSGQPYEQYF.

V usage is TRBV9 and J usage is TRBJ2-7; D is unclear. Trimming stripped 4 bases from V and 2 bases from J, with 13 bases between. The CDR3 runs to 14 residues. Germline values: CDR1 SGDLS, CDR2 YYNGEE. CDR3 DNA: TGTGCCAGCAGCCCAGCTTTATCCCCCTACGAGCAGTACTTC. Translated: CASSPALSPYEQYF.

This sequence joins TRBV7-9 and TRBJ2-5; the D call may be TRBD1 or TRBD2 (5 bases each). The V end lost 5 bases, the J end lost 0 bases, and 16 bases lay between the germline ends. The CDR3 extends over 16 amino acids. Germline CDR1 and CDR2: SEHNR and FQNEAQ (reference sequence). The CDR3 DNA reads TGTGCCAGCAGCCCTCCGGATTGGGGGAACCAAGAGACCCAGTACTTC. Translating it yields CASSPPDWGNQETQYF.

The genes are TRBV7-9 and TRBJ1-5, with D perhaps TRBD1 (6 bases). This CDR3 region has 14 residues. CDR1 and CDR2 from the germline V gene are SEHNR and FQNEAQ (reference sequence). V dropped 2 bases and J dropped 6 bases, with 11 bases sitting between them. CDR3 protein: CASSLPGHSQPQHF. The CDR3 nucleotides read TGTGCCAGCAGCTTACCGGGACACAGTCAGCCCCAGCATTTT.

The chain combines TRBV20-1 with TRBJ2-3, with D possibly TRBD2 on 7 matching bases. Germline CDR1 reads DFQATT; CDR2 reads SNEGSKA (reference sequence). The CDR3 consists of 16 residues. Trimming shortened V by 1 base and J by 1 base, and 15 bases separated the two germline ends. The chain's CDR3 is CSARGGGGYRTDTQYF. The CDR3 DNA follows: TGCAGTGCTAGAGGAGGGGGGGGATACCGCACAGATACGCAGTATTTT.

A note on this clonotype: Mismatch with germline at one junction end may stem from a read error. V gene TRBV14 combines with J gene TRBJ2-1, with TRBD2 identical over 8 bases. This CDR3 contains 15 residues. Germline V CDR1 and CDR2: SGHDN, FVKESK. In nucleotides, the CDR3 is TGTGCCAGCAGCCAAACTAGCGGTTCCTTCAATGAGCAGTTCTTC. Protein: CASSQTSGSFNEQFF.

This clonotype was counted only a few times. The chain employs TRBV5-1 and TRBJ1-1, with D hard to call. In germline, CDR1 is SGHRS, CDR2 YFSETQ. Trimming left V 2 bases short and J 5 bases short, with 16 bases between. This CDR3 comprises 15 residues. This CDR3 reads CASSFVKEGWTEAFF. DNA of the CDR3: TGCGCCAGCAGCTTCGTAAAGGAGGGATGGACTGAAGCTTTCTTT. The entire variable domain, with the rest obtained from reference TRBV5-1 and TRBJ1-1, is as follows: KAGVTQTPRYLIKTRGQQVTLSCSPISGHRSVSWYQQTPGQGLQFLFEYFSETQRNKGNFPGRFSGRQFSNSRSEMNVSTLELGDSALYLCASSFVKEGWTEAFFGQGTRLTVV.

The CDR3 loop is CASGLWLAGTNEQFF. CDR3 DNA: TGTGCCAGCGGCCTCTGGCTAGCGGGAACCAATGAGCAGTTCTTC. The chain links TRBV7-2 to TRBJ2-1; 9 nucleotides match TRBD2. This CDR3 contains 15 residues. CDR1 and CDR2 from the germline V gene are SGHTA and FQGNSA. V lost 8 bases to trimming and J lost 6 bases; unmatched junction nucleotides: 11. The full variable domain, in which reference TRBV7-2 and TRBJ2-1 provide the parts outside the CDR3, is GAGVSQSPSNKVTEKGKDVELRCDPISGHTALYWYRQSLGQGLEFLIYFQGNSAPDKSGLPSDRFSAERTGGSVSTLTIQRTQQEDSAVYLCASGLWLAGTNEQFFGPGTRLTVL.

This clonotype was found a few times. In DNA form, the CDR3 reads TGTGCCAGCAGCTTAGATCTGACTTCTAGCACAGATACGCAGTATTTT. Protein: CASSLDLTSSTDTQYF. The genes are TRBV11-3 and TRBJ2-3; D unclear. There are 16 residues in the CDR3. Germline values: CDR1 SGHNT, CDR2 YENEEA. Trimming shortened V by 0 bases and J by 0 bases, and 10 bases separated the two germline ends.

The genes are TRBV12-5 and TRBJ2-1, with 14 bases that match TRBD2. From germline, CDR1 is LGHNT and CDR2 FRNRAP. The CDR3 runs to 17 residues. Unmatched junction bases numbered 7, after V lost 0 bases and J lost 9 bases. The CDR3 DNA is TGTGCTAGTGGTTTGGTAGGGGGACTAGCGGGAGTAAGTGAGCAGTTCTTC. Protein product: CASGLVGGLAGVSEQFF.

This clonotype showed up just a few times. This chain joins TRBV30 and TRBJ2-1; 11 bases match TRBD2. Germline-derived CDR1 and CDR2 are GTSNPN and SVGIG (reference sequence). This CDR3 comprises 14 residues. V lost 1 base and J lost 6; bases outside the gene matches: 2. CDR3 DNA: TGTGCCTGGAGTGGGACTAGCGGGCCCAATGAGCAGTTCTTC. Translated: CAWSGTSGPNEQFF.